This paragraph covers one TCR beta chain sequence. Its antigen is unknown. The sample comes from a study of CXCR3-negative and CXCR3-positive naive CD8 T cells. cDNA libraries for TRB were generated by 5' RACE incorporating UMI labels. From the 5' RACE reads, TCRdb lists one entry per CDR3 protein and no DNA. In all, the sample yields fewer than 140,000 distinct CDR3 sequences. The sorter processed each CD8+ T cell subset in triplicate at roughly 280,000 cells apiece. Naive CD8+ T cells displayed a CD45RO-CCR7+CD27+CD95- phenotype. Germline loops: CDR1 SEHNR, CDR2 FQNEAQ (reference sequence). The CDR3 covers 16 residues. Study findings and constraints: Comparably high diversity marked both naive subsets, whereas memory CD8+ cells had much lower diversity. Comparison of naive cells showed more hydrophobic TRB CDR3s in CXCR3-positive than in CXCR3-negative naive cells.

Sequenced sample: naive CXCR3+ CD8+ T cells from blood. Indicated subset: CD45RO-CCR7+CD27+CD95- naive CD8+ T cells expressing CXCR3 (TNR3+). This chain uses TRBV7-9 with TRBJ2-1; without DNA, the TCRdb call of TRBD1 cannot be checked. The sequence was collected from a human donor in good health. Some clones in this sample may be carry-over from other donors' samples. The CDR3 sequence is CASSLVGTGVSNEQFF.